This T cell receptor beta chain was sequenced in a study of T cell clonotyping in hematopoietic cell transplantation. This CDR3 region has 11 residues. The ends lost 6 bases at V and 4 bases at J; junction bases unmatched: 3. CDR1 is SQVTM, CDR2 ANQGSEA, per germline. This clone has only a few counts. The antigen remains unidentified. The time point is: recipient sample about 28 days before transplant, after cytoreduction. Recipients were bled about 28 days pretransplant and at posttransplant days 30, 100, 180. Study results and caveats: CD4 and CD8 repertoire contributions could not be separated without sorting. After transplant, recipient diversity fell while pathologically expanded clonotypes grew through day 180. Higher Inverse Simpson Index values in graft donor and pretransplant recipient predicted broader posttransplant TCR diversity.

This table comes from immunoSEQ multiplex PCR, and its TCRdb copy is limited to in-frame clones, with some not included. The sample has fewer than 15,000 clones; approximately 88% are singletons. The sample here was peripheral blood mononuclear cells, taken before stem cell transplant. The rearrangement uses TRBV29-1 and TRBJ2-7; 7 nucleotides align to TRBD1. The TCR was taken from a man aged 60 to 69 with acute myeloid leukemia. Some clones in this sample may be carry-over from other donors' samples. The CDR3 DNA sequence: TGCAGCGTAGGGACAGTGTACGAGCAGTACTTC. The encoded protein is CSVGTVYEQYF.